These 29 T cell receptor beta chains were sequenced from one sample in a study of identical twins. TCRdb recomputed calls from the 5' RACE reads with MiXCR, one row per CDR3 protein. The table shows more than 650,000 distinct CDR3 sequences, with around 6% occurring only once. Sequencing input: naive T cells sorted from blood. The receptors come from a man between 18 and 29 years old in good health.

This chain links TRBV7-6 with TRBJ2-7, with 10 nucleotides matching TRBD1. The CDR3 totals 15 residues. Germline V lookup: CDR1 SGHVS, CDR2 FNYEAQ. With 5 bases clipped from V and 7 bases from J, the junction kept 11 bases outside the gene matches. CDR3 in DNA: TGTGCCAGCAGCAAAACCGGGACAGGGGTGCAGGAGCAGTACTTC. It specifies CASSKTGTGVQEQYF.

There are a few counts of this clonotype. This chain links TRBV3-1 with TRBJ1-5, with TRBD1 matching 11 bases. The CDR3 totals 16 residues. Germline trimming cut 1 base from V and 4 bases from J; bases unmatched to any gene: 3. The germline CDR1 and CDR2 sequences are LGHDT and YNNKEL (reference sequence). CDR3 region: CASSQAGTGGNQPQHF. The CDR3 nucleotides read TGTGCCAGCAGCCAAGCCGGGACAGGGGGAAATCAGCCCCAGCATTTT.

This sequence joins TRBV28 and TRBJ1-1; TRBD1 is a possible D gene (6 bases). The germline V gene has CDR1 MDHEN and CDR2 SYDVKM. The V and J ends lost 6 bases and 0 bases respectively, with 17 bases between them. This CDR3 region has 16 residues. The CDR3 protein is CASRMRYTGMNTEAFF. The CDR3 coding sequence is TGTGCCAGCAGAATGAGATACACAGGGATGAACACTGAAGCTTTCTTT.

This clonotype was seen repeatedly, ten times or more. The chain has TRBV25-1 and TRBJ2-1; 11 bases agree with TRBD2. Losses at the gene ends were 2 bases for V and 9 bases for J; bases not matched to a gene: 3. The germline gives CDR1 MGHDK, CDR2 SYGVNS. This CDR3 is 14 amino acids long. The CDR3 DNA is TGTGCCAGCAGTGAAACTAGCGGGAGAACTGAGCAGTTCTTC. This encodes CASSETSGRTEQFF.

Many counts were recorded for this clonotype. The chain recombines TRBV5-1 with TRBJ2-3; 9 positions match TRBD2. The length of the CDR3 is 13 residues. CDR1 is SGHRS, CDR2 YFSETQ, per germline. With 8 bases clipped from V and 6 bases from J, the junction kept 7 bases outside the gene matches. In DNA form, the CDR3 reads TGCGCCAGTTTGTGGCGGGAGGGCGATACGCAGTATTTT. Its protein is CASLWREGDTQYF.

In its sample, this clonotype was seen a few times. This chain uses TRBV7-9 with TRBJ2-7, with D hard to call. From germline, CDR1 is SEHNR and CDR2 FQNEAQ (reference sequence). This CDR3 has 16 residues. Trimming shortened V by 1 base and J by 0 bases, and 13 bases separated the two germline ends. CDR3 protein: CASSLVLRGSSYEQYV. The CDR3 DNA reads TGTGCCAGCAGCTTAGTCCTTCGCGGTAGCTCCTACGAGCAGTACGTC.

The J gene is TRBJ2-7, the V gene TRBV7-6, with 12 bases fitting TRBD2. V lost 2 bases and J lost 5; bases outside the gene matches: 4. This CDR3 has 15 residues. Germline CDR1 reads SGHVS; CDR2 reads FNYEAQ. The DNA for the CDR3 is TGTGCCAGCAGCTTACGACTAGCGGGAGTAGACGAGCAGTACTTC. Translating gives CASSLRLAGVDEQYF.

V gene TRBV6-1 combines with J gene TRBJ2-3; 7 positions agree with TRBD2. Germline trimming cut 2 bases from V and 2 bases from J; bases unmatched to any gene: 10. Germline CDR1 reads MNHNS; CDR2 reads SASEGT. CDR3 length: 17 residues. CDR3 DNA sequence: TGTGCCAGCAGTGAAAATCCGGGACTACTCGTCACAGATACGCAGTATTTT. It yields the protein CASSENPGLLVTDTQYF.

The chain uses TRBV20-1 and TRBJ2-7, with unresolved D. From germline, CDR1 is DFQATT and CDR2 SNEGSKA (reference sequence). The CDR3 extends over 10 amino acids. The CDR3 DNA sequence: TGCAGCACCCCCGAGCCCGAGCAGTACTTC. Translating it yields CSTPEPEQYF.

This clonotype was recorded at least ten times. The chain links TRBV20-1 to TRBJ2-1, with a weak D call TRBD1 (5 bases). Germline V gene data show CDR1 as DFQATT and CDR2 as SNEGSKA (reference sequence). The CDR3 has 17 residues. Trimming removed 3 bases from V and 2 bases from J, with 20 bases in between. For the CDR3, the DNA is TGCAGTGCTAGGAAGGCGATGAGCGAAGGGGCCTACAATGAGCAGTTCTTC. Protein: CSARKAMSEGAYNEQFF.

The chain employs TRBV11-1 and TRBJ2-7; D call uncertain. Germline-derived CDR1 and CDR2 are SGHAT and FQDESV (reference sequence). The CDR3 runs 14 residues. V lost 6 bases to trimming and J lost 2 bases, with 14 bases between them. The CDR3 nucleotides read TGTGCCAGCAGGGACCCAGCCCCCCCCTACGAGCAGTACTTC. It encodes CASRDPAPPYEQYF. Filled out from reference TRBV11-1 and TRBJ2-7, the complete variable domain reads EAEVAQSPRYKITEKSQAVAFWCDPISGHATLYWYRQILGQGPELLVQFQDESVVDDSQLPKDRFSAERLKGVDSTLKIQPAELGDSAMYLCASRDPAPPYEQYFGPGTRLTVT.

This clonotype was detected ten times or more. CDR3 coding DNA: TGTGCCACCAGTTACAGGACTAGCGGTCGCACAGATACGCAGTATTTT. Amino acid sequence: CATSYRTSGRTDTQYF. This rearrangement joins TRBV15 to TRBJ2-3; the match to TRBD2 covers 10 bases. Germline-derived CDR1 and CDR2 are LNHNV and YYDKDF (reference sequence). The V segment lost 6 bases and the J segment 1 base; nucleotides outside the gene matches: 7. The CDR3 has 16 residues.

This clonotype was found many times. This chain connects TRBV6-2 or TRBV6-3 to TRBJ2-4; 8 nucleotides line up with TRBD2. Germline assignment: CDR1 MNHEY and CDR2 SVGEGT. CDR3 length: 14 residues. J lost 8 bases, V lost 10 bases, and 13 bases had no gene match. The CDR3 bases are TGTGCCACAATAGAAGCGGGAGTTAAGGACATTCAGTACTTC. This encodes CATIEAGVKDIQYF.

The table lists this clonotype with a few counts. The chain carries TRBV6-1 and TRBJ2-2, with 9 bases aligning to TRBD1. CDR3 length: 13 amino acids. Unmatched junction bases numbered 1, after V lost 8 bases and J lost 3 bases. Germline loops: CDR1 MNHNS, CDR2 SASEGT. The CDR3 sequence: CASGTGYTGELFF. The CDR3 nucleotides are TGTGCCAGCGGGACAGGGTACACCGGGGAGCTGTTTTTT.

This clonotype has ten or more counts. The chain combines TRBV3-1 with TRBJ2-7; unclear D gene. This CDR3 has 12 amino acids. Germline loops: CDR1 LGHDT, CDR2 YNNKEL (reference sequence). The V end lost 4 bases, the J end lost 0 bases, and 4 bases lay between the germline ends. The CDR3 DNA is TGTGCCAGCAGCCTCTACTCCTACGAGCAGTACTTC. Translation: CASSLYSYEQYF.

This clonotype has ten or more counts. The V and J genes are TRBV4-1 and TRBJ1-1; D is perhaps TRBD1 (5 bases). The germline V and J ends were trimmed by 2 bases and 3 bases, with 13 bases remaining between them. CDR3 length: 15 residues. In germline, CDR1 is MGHRA, CDR2 YSYEKL. The CDR3 loop reads CASSQRDDMDTEAFF. The CDR3 DNA sequence: TGCGCCAGCAGCCAACGGGACGACATGGACACTGAAGCTTTCTTT.

The table lists this clonotype with a few counts. This chain joins TRBV5-1 and TRBJ1-1; D is undetermined. The CDR3 is 14 amino acids. Trimming took off 3 bases at V and 0 bases at J, with 9 bases between the two ends. Germline CDR1 reads SGHRS; CDR2 reads YFSETQ. CDR3 DNA: TGCGCCAGCAGCTACCGGGAAATGAACACTGAAGCTTTCTTT. Encoded protein: CASSYREMNTEAFF.

The rearrangement uses TRBV7-9 and TRBJ2-1; TRBD2 agrees at 14 bases. V lost 2 bases and J lost 10; bases outside the gene matches: 10. Germline assignment: CDR1 SEHNR and CDR2 FQNEAQ (reference sequence). CDR3 length: 17 amino acids. The CDR3 here is CASSLPRLAGGPGEQFF. In nucleotides, the CDR3 is TGTGCCAGCAGCTTACCCCGACTAGCGGGAGGGCCAGGGGAGCAGTTCTTC.

This clonotype was observed at least ten times. This chain connects TRBV20-1 to TRBJ2-1, with TRBD2 matching over 11 bases. From germline, CDR1 is DFQATT and CDR2 SNEGSKA (reference sequence). The J segment lost 7 bases and the V segment lost 0 bases, leaving 11 bases of the junction unmatched. CDR3 size: 17 residues. CDR3: CSAREGPSGRRVNEQFF. CDR3 nucleotide sequence: TGCAGTGCTAGAGAGGGACCTAGCGGGAGGAGGGTAAATGAGCAGTTCTTC.

Points on this clonotype: Compared with germline, one end of the junction differs, possibly owing to a read error. V is TRBV12-3 or TRBV12-4 and J is TRBJ2-3, with no clear D. The CDR3 has 17 residues. CDR3 sequence: CASLGPQGGESTDTEYF. The CDR3 bases are TGTGCCAGCCTTGGCCCCCAAGGCGGAGAGAGCACAGATACGGAGTATTTT.

This clonotype was counted many times. This chain connects TRBV10-3 to TRBJ1-6; weak D call: TRBD1 (5 bases). Per germline, CDR1 ENHRY and CDR2 SYGVKD. The CDR3 covers 14 residues. V dropped 6 bases and J dropped 10 bases, with 16 bases sitting between them. The CDR3 DNA follows: TGTGCCATCAGCGGGACGGCCTCCAGCTCACCCCTCCACTTT. It translates to CAISGTASSSPLHF.

At least ten counts were recorded for this clonotype. J is TRBJ2-2 and V is TRBV29-1; D possibly corresponds to TRBD2 (6 bases). V lost 6 bases and J lost 7, with 18 bases in between. The CDR3 loop spans 14 amino acids. The germline V gene has CDR1 SQVTM and CDR2 ANQGSEA. In nucleotides, the CDR3 is TGCAGCGTGGGGGGACTGCTCTCTGGCGGGGAGCTGTTTTTT. It codes for CSVGGLLSGGELFF.

This CDR3 is CASSPLTGRTGANVLTF. CDR3 coding DNA: TGTGCCAGCAGTCCGTTGACAGGGAGGACTGGGGCCAACGTCCTGACTTTC. V is TRBV12-3 or TRBV12-4 and J is TRBJ2-6; maybe TRBD1 (7 bases). The V and J ends lost 5 bases and 2 bases respectively, with 16 bases between them. This CDR3 is 17 amino acids long.

This rearrangement joins TRBV2 to TRBJ2-7, with a tentative D call TRBD2 (5 bases). V was clipped by 3 bases and J by 6 bases, with 15 bases between them. Germline CDR1 SNHLY, CDR2 FYNNEI. The CDR3 runs to 14 residues. The CDR3, as DNA: TGTGCCAGCAGTGACCCTAGCAGCGTGTCCGAGCAGTACGTC. It encodes CASSDPSSVSEQYV.

The rearrangement links TRBV3-1 to TRBJ2-7; TRBD1 aligns across 8 bases. V gave up 0 bases and J gave up 3 bases; unmatched junction bases: 7. The CDR3 is 16 residues long. Germline loops: CDR1 LGHDT, CDR2 YNNKEL (reference sequence). The CDR3 DNA follows: TGTGCCAGCAGCCAAGACCTCCGGACAGGGCTCTACGAGCAGTACGTC. Amino acid sequence: CASSQDLRTGLYEQYV.

The table lists this clonotype with a few counts. This chain links TRBV7-8 with TRBJ2-6; TRBD1 is a possible D gene (6 bases). With 5 bases removed from V and 4 bases from J, the gap between germline ends came to 12 bases. This CDR3 has 15 amino acids. Germline V CDR1 and CDR2: SGHVS, FQNEAQ. This chain's CDR3 is CASSALGAGANVLTF. The DNA of the CDR3 is TGTGCCAGCAGCGCGCTGGGGGCCGGGGCCAACGTCCTGACTTTC. The full variable domain, its missing parts supplied by reference TRBV7-8 and TRBJ2-6, is GAGVSQSPRYKVAKRGQDVALRCDPISGHVSLFWYQQALGQGPEFLTYFQNEAQLDKSGLPSDRFFAERPEGSVSTLKIQRTQQEDSAVYLCASSALGAGANVLTFGAGSRLTVL.

This clonotype has more than one count but fewer than ten. This chain uses TRBV6-5 with TRBJ2-5; 7 bases line up with TRBD2. Germline V CDR1 and CDR2: MNHEY, SVGAGI. This CDR3 region has 14 residues. The ends lost 2 bases at V and 7 bases at J; junction bases unmatched: 7. This CDR3 is CASSYPGGGGTQYF. CDR3 in DNA: TGTGCCAGCAGTTACCCGGGGGGAGGAGGGACCCAGTACTTC.

The chain is built from TRBV12-3 or TRBV12-4 and TRBJ2-7; D uncertain. This CDR3 has 12 amino acids. V dropped 4 bases and J dropped 3 bases, with 7 bases sitting between them. CDR3: CASSYGNYEQYV. CDR3 coding DNA: TGTGCCAGCAGTTATGGGAACTACGAGCAGTACGTC.

This clonotype was seen a few times. The chain joins TRBV2 to TRBJ2-2; TRBD1 agrees at 8 bases. From germline, CDR1 is SNHLY and CDR2 FYNNEI. This CDR3 spans 15 amino acids. The V gene end was trimmed by 3 bases and the J gene end by 0 bases; junction bases not matched to a gene: 0. CDR3 protein: CASSDRGPNTGELFF. CDR3 nucleotide sequence: TGTGCCAGCAGTGACAGGGGGCCGAACACCGGGGAGCTGTTTTTT.